This T cell receptor (beta chain) stems from a study of identical twins listed by TCRdb under 2016. Looking at the study overall: To test whether fetal clonotypes persist, this study deep-sequenced TCR alpha and beta repertoires from monozygotic twins, from unrelated adults of various ages, and from cord blood. To rule out contamination, the twin experiments were replicated at different times with different library preparation protocols. What the research found in general, with its limitations: Fewer insertions were carried by abundant cord blood beta clonotypes; a weaker similar trend was observed in young adult naive repertoires, while no such trend was observed in memory repertoires. In monozygotic twins, out-of-frame TCR alpha sharing was systematically underestimated by recombination models, although the models agreed with sharing between unrelated individuals. Compared with coincidental sharing between unrelated individuals, out-of-frame TCR alpha sequences shared between twins showed an excess of sequences with low generation probability. Zero-insertion analyses could be partly confounded by invariant T cells such as MAIT and iNKT, though diverse VJ usage argued against such confounding for most clonotypes. In beta out-of-frame sequences, excess twin sharing was weaker, because having fewer shared sequences lowered the signal-to-noise ratio. Because the same donors could not be followed over many years, conclusions were based on cross-sectional statistical analysis.

The method behind the library was 5' RACE. TCRdb records Illumina HiSeq 2000 as the sequencer. A universal primer binding site was introduced by template switching, and a unique molecular identifier was present in the final cDNA, enabling accurate counting of TCR cDNA molecules. Specific primers in the conserved constant-segment region were used to synthesize first-strand cDNA for the TCR alpha and beta chains. Each cDNA library was double barcoded, with a SMART-Mk sample barcode plus Illumina barcodes, to control for contamination. TruSeq adapter sequences along with Illumina sample barcodes were introduced in two successive PCR steps. Sequencing of the TCR alpha and beta cDNA libraries was done on the Illumina HiSeq platform using custom primers. Per the source publication's procedure: Raw reads were processed with MiGEC to extract unique molecular identifiers, and MiXCR was used to determine CDR3 positions. Recombination models were inferred per individual with the repgenHMM and IGoR tools using an EM algorithm. The analysis of shared clonotypes was done with the tcR package in R, with sharing normalized by the product of cloneset sizes. To study raw recombination without the effects of thymic and clonal selection, out-of-frame nonproductive sequences were analyzed. TCRdb itself trimmed the public reads at Q25 with fastp, ran MiXCR and retained productive beta chains. CDR3 protein duplicates are merged, each entry listing the most common genes and DNA. V and J calls and clone size were set by TCRdb, not the authors. The sample has nearly 650,000 distinct CDR3 sequences on record, 7.1% of them singletons. The ten top clones hold roughly 1.5% of the sample.

Only healthy Caucasian donors were included. Three pairs of female monozygotic twins, all aged roughly 18 to 29 years, made up the twin cohort. Peripheral blood mononuclear cells were used as the source from which RNA for TCR libraries was isolated. Including the terminal cysteine and phenylalanine, the CDR3 comprises 15 residues. Only CDR3 DNA is held: 45 bases, read in frame from base 1. V drops 3 bases and J drops 6 bases, leaving 18 bases in between. This clonotype was recorded a few times. What this receptor recognizes is not known. No base-level quality is on record; no much larger clone is a single base apart. This sample also appeared in a second study, on yellow fever vaccine responses in identical twins. That second report states: According to the authors, the vaccine-induced T cell response in identical twins seemed to be partly convergent and partly specific to each individual. Focusing on identical twins, the study followed the T cell clones that responded to the vaccine, and did so with precision.

The V and J segments used are TRBV12-3 or TRBV12-4 and TRBJ2-7, with no D gene named confidently. The sequencing sample was made of PBMCs. The TCR originated in a woman aged 18 to 35 in good health. The CDR3 here reads CASSLRSFGVGEQYF. The nucleotide sequence is TGTGCCAGCAGTTTGCGCTCCTTCGGCGTCGGCGAGCAGTACTTC.